The present entry profiles one T cell receptor (beta chain) with its context. This entry belongs to a study of T cell responses to AZD1222 COVID-19 vaccine. This CDR3 has 16 amino acids. Trimming took 0 bases from V and 1 from J; bases not matched to a gene: 4. The germline CDR1 and CDR2 sequences are SGHNT and YYREEE (reference sequence). It was second doses at about 4 or about 12 weeks that were pooled. TCRdb's copy holds only in-frame clones and misses some; the assay was immunoSEQ multiplex PCR. The table shows just over 90,000 clones, with 75% to 90% occurring only once. The TCR sequence derives from an adult who received the AZD1222 COVID-19 vaccine. V and J are TRBV5-4 and TRBJ2-5; 9 bases line up with TRBD2. The sample was peripheral blood, taken 28 days after the second AZD1222 dose. The CDR3 reads CASSLAGGRAQETQYF. In nucleotides, the CDR3 is TGTGCCAGCAGCTTGGCCGGCGGGAGGGCCCAAGAGACCCAGTACTTC.